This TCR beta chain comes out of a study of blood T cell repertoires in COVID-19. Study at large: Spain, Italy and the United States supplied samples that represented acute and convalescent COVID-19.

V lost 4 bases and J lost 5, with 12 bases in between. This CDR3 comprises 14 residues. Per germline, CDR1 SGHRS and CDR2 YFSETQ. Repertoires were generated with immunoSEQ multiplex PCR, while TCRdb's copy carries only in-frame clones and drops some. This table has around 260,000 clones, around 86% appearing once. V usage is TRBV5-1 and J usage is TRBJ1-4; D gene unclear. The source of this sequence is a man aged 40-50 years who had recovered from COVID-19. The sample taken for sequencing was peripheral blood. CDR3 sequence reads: CASSPSVGNEKLFF. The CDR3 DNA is TGCGCCAGCAGCCCCAGCGTCGGGAATGAAAAACTGTTTTTT.